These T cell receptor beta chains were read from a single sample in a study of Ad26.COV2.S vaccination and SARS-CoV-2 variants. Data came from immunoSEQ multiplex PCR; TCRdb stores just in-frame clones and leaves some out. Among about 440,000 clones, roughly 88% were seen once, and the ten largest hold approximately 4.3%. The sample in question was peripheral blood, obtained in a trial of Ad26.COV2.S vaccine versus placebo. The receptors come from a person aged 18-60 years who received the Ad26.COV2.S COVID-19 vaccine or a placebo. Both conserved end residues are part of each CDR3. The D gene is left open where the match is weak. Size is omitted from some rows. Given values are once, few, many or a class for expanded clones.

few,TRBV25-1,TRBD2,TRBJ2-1,CAVFSGSLNEQFF,TGTGCCGTTTTTAGCGGGAGTCTGAATGAGCAGTTCTTC
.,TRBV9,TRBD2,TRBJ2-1,CASSVGGGGNNEQFF,TGTGCCAGCAGCGTAGGTGGCGGGGGGAACAATGAGCAGTTCTTC
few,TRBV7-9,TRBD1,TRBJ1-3,CASSRTGRGNTIYF,TGTGCCAGCAGCCGGACAGGGCGAGGAAACACCATATATTTT
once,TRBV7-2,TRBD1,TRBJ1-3,CASSFSGGEAGNTIYF,TGTGCCAGCAGCTTTTCAGGGGGTGAGGCTGGAAACACCATATATTTT
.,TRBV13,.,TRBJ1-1,CASSYQVGMNTEAFF,TGTGCCAGCAGCTACCAAGTCGGAATGAACACTGAAGCTTTCTTT
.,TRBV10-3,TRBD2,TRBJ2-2,CAIRIQLAGANTGELFF,TGTGCCATCAGGATTCAGCTAGCGGGGGCGAACACCGGGGAGCTGTTTTTT
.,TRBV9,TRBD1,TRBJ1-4,CASSGQGSATNEKLFF,TGTGCCAGCAGCGGACAGGGATCTGCAACTAATGAAAAACTGTTTTTT
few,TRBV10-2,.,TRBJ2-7,CATSYGGTSYEQYF,TGCGCCACCTCGTACGGAGGGACCTCCTACGAGCAGTACTTC
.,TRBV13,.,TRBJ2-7,CASSTRSSYEQYF,TGTGCCAGCAGTACTAGGAGCTCCTACGAGCAGTACTTC
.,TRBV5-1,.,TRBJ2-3,CASSLDQDTQYF,TGCGCCAGCAGCTTGGACCAAGATACGCAGTATTTT
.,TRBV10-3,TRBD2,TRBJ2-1,CAISAVAGGDNEQFF,TGTGCCATCAGTGCCGTAGCGGGAGGGGACAATGAGCAGTTCTTC
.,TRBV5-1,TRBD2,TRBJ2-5,CASSLGTSGSPETQYF,TGCGCCAGCAGCCTAGGGACTAGCGGGAGTCCGGAGACCCAGTACTTC
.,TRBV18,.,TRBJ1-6,CASSPAQGFNSPLHF,TGTGCCAGCTCACCAGCGCAGGGGTTTAATTCACCCCTCCACTTT
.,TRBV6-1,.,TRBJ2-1,CASSEWGNEQFF,TGTGCCAGCAGTGAGTGGGGCAATGAGCAGTTCTTC
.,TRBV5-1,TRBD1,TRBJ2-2,CASSFDRDPYYTGELFF,TGCGCCAGCAGCTTCGACAGGGACCCTTACTACACCGGGGAGCTGTTTTTT
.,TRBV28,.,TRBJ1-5,CASRLRDTHQPQHF,TGTGCCAGCAGATTAAGGGACACCCATCAGCCCCAGCATTTT
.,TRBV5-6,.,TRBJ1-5,CASSLRVDSNQPQHF,TGTGCCAGCAGCTTGAGAGTCGATAGCAATCAGCCCCAGCATTTT
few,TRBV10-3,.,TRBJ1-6,CAICSAKNSPLHF,TGTGCCATCTGCTCGGCTAAAAATTCACCCCTCCACTTT
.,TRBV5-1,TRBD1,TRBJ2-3,CASSPRQGVADTQYF,TGCGCCAGCAGCCCCCGACAGGGGGTGGCAGATACGCAGTATTTT
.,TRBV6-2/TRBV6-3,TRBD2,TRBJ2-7,CASSYSREVGEQYF,TGTGCCAGCAGTTACTCGCGGGAGGTAGGAGAGCAGTACTTC
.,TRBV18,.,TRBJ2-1,CASSRSSYNEQFF,TGTGCCAGCTCAAGAAGCTCCTACAATGAGCAGTTCTTC
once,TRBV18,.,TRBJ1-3,CASSPYPTGHGGSGNTIYF,TGTGCCAGCTCACCGTACCCGACAGGCCACGGAGGCTCTGGAAACACCATATATTTT
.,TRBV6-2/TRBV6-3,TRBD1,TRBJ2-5,CASSSDRGQETQYF,TGTGCCAGCAGTTCCGACAGGGGGCAAGAGACCCAGTACTTC